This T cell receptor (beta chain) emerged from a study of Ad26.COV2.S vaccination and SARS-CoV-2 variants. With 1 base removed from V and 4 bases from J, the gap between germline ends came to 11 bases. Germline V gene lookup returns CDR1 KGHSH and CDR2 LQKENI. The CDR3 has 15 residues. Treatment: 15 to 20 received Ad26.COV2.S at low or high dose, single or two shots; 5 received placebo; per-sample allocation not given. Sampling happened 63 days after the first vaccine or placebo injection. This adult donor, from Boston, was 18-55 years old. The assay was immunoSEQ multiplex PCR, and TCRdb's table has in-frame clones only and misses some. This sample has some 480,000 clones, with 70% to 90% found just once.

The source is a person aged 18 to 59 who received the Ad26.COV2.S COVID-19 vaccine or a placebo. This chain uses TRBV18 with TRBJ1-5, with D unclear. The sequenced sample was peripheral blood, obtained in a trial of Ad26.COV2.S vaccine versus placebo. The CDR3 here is CASSPLGRGNQPQHF. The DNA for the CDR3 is TGTGCCAGCTCACCACTGGGCCGGGGTAATCAGCCCCAGCATTTT.